The clone carrying this TCR beta chain has just one count. No antigen is known for it. PCR involved 60 Vbeta and 13 Jbeta primers. Profiling relied on immunoSEQ multiplex PCR, and the TCRdb table lists in-frame clones only, not all of them. The table shows approximately 110,000 clones, with about three quarters occurring only once. Germline assignment: CDR1 SQVTM and CDR2 ANQGSEA. Trimming removed 7 bases from V and 2 bases from J; junction bases left unmatched: 5. The CDR3 has 13 amino acids. The sample comes from a study of cytomegalovirus exposure and HLA in healthy donors. The study, taken as a whole, reports: Later on, a genetic analysis was performed. It linked a missense variant in DCLRE1C with V- and J-gene trimming of TCR beta. Most TCR beta V segments were productive about 87% or about 30% of the time in an earlier analysis. The majority of CMV-associated TCR beta chains were reported as apparently HLA-restricted in a later analysis.

This clonotype was sampled from a male donor in good health and CMV-seronegative. The sequenced sample consisted of PBMCs. The V and J genes are TRBV29-1 and TRBJ2-7; TRBD1 agrees at 10 bases. The CDR3, as DNA: TGCAGCGCTGGGACAGGGGAGCCCTACGAGCAGTACTTC. Amino acid sequence: CSAGTGEPYEQYF.